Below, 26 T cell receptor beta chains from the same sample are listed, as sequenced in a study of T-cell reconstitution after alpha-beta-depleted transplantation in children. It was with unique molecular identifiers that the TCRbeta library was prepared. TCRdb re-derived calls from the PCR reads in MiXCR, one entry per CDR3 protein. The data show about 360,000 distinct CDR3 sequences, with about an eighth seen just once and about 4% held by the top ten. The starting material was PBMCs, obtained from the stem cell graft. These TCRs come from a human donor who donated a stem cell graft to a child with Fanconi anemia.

For the CDR3, the DNA is TGCGCCAGCAGCCTAGACAGGGATCCCGATGGGCCCCAGCATTTT. This gives the protein CASSLDRDPDGPQHF. The V gene is TRBV4-3, the J gene TRBJ1-5; the match to TRBD1 covers 7 bases. The V gene's germline CDR1 is LGHNA and CDR2 YSLEER. The CDR3 runs to 15 residues. V dropped 4 bases and J dropped 9; count of bases not matched to a gene: 12.

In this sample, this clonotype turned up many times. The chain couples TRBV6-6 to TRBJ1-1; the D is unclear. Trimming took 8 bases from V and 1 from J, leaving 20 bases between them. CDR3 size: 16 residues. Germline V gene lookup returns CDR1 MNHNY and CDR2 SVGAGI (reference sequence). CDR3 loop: CASRPRPWVGNTEAFF. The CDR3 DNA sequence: TGTGCCAGCCGACCAAGGCCCTGGGTGGGGAACACTGAAGCTTTCTTT.

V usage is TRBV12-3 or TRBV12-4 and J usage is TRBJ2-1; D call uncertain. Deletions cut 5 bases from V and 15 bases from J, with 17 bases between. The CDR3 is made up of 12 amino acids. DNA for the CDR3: TGTGCCAGCAGTCAATCTGACGGTGTAGGGTTCTTC. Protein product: CASSQSDGVGFF.

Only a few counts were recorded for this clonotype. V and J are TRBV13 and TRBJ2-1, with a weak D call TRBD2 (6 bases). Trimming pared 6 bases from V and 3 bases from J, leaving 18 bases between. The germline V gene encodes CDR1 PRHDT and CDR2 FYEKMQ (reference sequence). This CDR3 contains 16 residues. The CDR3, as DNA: TGTGCCAGCAGTCCTTATACCAGCGGGCTCTACAATGAGCAGTTCTTC. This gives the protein CASSPYTSGLYNEQFF.

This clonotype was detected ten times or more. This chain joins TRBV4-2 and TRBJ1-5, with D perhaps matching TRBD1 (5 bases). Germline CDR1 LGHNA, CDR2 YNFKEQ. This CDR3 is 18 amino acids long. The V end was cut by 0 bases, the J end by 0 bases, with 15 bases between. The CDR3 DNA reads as TGTGCCAGCAGCCAAGATCTGGGGGGAGGAGATAGCAATCAGCCCCAGCATTTT. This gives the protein CASSQDLGGGDSNQPQHF.

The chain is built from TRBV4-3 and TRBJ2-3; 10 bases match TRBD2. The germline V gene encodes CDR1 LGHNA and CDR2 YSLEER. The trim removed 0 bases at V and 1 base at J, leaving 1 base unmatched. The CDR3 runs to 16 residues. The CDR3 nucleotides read TGCGCCAGCAGCCAAGAAACTAGCGGGGGCACAGATACGCAGTATTTT. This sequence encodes CASSQETSGGTDTQYF.

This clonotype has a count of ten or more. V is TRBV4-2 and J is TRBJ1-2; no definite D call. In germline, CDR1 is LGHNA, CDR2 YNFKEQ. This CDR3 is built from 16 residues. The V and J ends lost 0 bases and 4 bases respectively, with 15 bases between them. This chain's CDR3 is CASSQEEGGSVYGYTF. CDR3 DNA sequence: TGTGCCAGCAGCCAAGAAGAGGGAGGGTCAGTCTATGGCTACACCTTC.

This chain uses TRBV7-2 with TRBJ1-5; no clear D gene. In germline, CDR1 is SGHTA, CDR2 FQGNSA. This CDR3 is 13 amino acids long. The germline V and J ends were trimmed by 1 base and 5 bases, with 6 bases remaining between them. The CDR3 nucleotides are TGTGCCAGCAGCTTAGAGTGGGATCAGCCCCAGCATTTT. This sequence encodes CASSLEWDQPQHF. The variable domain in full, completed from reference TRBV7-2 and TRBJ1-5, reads GAGVSQSPSNKVTEKGKDVELRCDPISGHTALYWYRQSLGQGLEFLIYFQGNSAPDKSGLPSDRFSAERTGGSVSTLTIQRTQQEDSAVYLCASSLEWDQPQHFGDGTRLSIL.

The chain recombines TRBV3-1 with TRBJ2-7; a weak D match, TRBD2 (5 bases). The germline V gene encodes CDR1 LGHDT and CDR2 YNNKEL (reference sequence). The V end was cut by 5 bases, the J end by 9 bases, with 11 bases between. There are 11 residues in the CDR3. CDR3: CASSDYAAQYF. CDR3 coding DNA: TGTGCCAGCAGCGACTATGCAGCGCAGTACTTC.

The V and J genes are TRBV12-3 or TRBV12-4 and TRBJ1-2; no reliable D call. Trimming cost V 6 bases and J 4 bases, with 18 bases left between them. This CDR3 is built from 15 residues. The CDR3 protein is CASSHRQVVAYGYTF. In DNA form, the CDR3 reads TGTGCCAGCAGCCACCGCCAGGTCGTAGCCTATGGCTACACCTTC.

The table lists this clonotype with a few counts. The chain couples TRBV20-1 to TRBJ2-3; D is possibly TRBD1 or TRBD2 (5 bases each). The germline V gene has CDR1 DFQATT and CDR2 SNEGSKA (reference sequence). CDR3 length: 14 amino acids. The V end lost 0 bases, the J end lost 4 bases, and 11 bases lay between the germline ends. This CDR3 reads CSARDRVGADTQYF. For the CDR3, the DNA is TGCAGTGCTAGAGACAGGGTGGGGGCAGATACGCAGTATTTT.

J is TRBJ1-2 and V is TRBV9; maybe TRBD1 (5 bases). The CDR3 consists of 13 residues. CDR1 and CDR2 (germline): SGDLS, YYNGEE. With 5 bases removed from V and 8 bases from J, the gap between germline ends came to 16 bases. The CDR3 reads CASSPEGIAGYTF. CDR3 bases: TGTGCCAGCAGTCCTGAGGGGATTGCGGGCTACACCTTC.

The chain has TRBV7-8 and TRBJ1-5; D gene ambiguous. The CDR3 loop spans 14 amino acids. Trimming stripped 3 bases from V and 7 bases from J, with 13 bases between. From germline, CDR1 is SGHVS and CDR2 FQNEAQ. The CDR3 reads CASSLNPLAQPQHF. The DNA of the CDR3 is TGTGCCAGCAGCTTGAACCCCCTGGCCCAGCCCCAGCATTTT.

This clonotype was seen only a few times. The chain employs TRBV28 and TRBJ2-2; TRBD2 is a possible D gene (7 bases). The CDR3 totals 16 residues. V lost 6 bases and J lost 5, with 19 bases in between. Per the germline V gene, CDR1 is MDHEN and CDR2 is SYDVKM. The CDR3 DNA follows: TGTGCCAGCAGCCCCTCGGGCGGGGGCAAAACCGGGGAGCTGTTTTTT. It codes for CASSPSGGGKTGELFF.

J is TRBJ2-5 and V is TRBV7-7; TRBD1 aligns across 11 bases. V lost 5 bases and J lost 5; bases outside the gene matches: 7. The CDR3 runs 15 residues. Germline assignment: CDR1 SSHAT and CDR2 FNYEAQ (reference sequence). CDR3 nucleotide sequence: TGTGCCAGCAGCCCCTGGACAGGGGGCAGGGAGACCCAGTACTTC. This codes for CASSPWTGGRETQYF.

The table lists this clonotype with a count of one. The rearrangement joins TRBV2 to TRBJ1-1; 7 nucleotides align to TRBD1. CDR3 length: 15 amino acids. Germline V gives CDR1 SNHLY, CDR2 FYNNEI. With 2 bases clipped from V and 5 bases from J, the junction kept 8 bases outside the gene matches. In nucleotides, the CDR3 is TGTGCCAGCAGTGAACAGCGACAGGGTACGACTGAAGCTTTCTTT. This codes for CASSEQRQGTTEAFF.

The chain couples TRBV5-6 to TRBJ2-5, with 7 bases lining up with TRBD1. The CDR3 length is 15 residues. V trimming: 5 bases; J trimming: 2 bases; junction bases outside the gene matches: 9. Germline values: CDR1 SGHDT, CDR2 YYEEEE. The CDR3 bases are TGTGCCAGCAGACGTCCGGGACAGAGACAAGAGACCCAGTACTTC. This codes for CASRRPGQRQETQYF.

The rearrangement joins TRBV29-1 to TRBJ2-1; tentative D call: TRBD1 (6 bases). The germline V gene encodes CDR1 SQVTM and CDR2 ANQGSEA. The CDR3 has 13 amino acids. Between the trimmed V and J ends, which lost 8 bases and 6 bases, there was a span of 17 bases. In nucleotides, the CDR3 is TGCAGCTTTCGGGACACCTCGGTCAATGAGCAGTTCTTC. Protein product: CSFRDTSVNEQFF.

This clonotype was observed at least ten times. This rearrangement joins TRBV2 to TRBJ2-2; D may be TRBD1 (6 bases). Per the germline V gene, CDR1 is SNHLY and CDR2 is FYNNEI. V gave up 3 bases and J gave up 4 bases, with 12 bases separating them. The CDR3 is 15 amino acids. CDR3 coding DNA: TGTGCCAGCAGTGAGGCCAGGGGACCCACCGGGGAGCTGTTTTTT. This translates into CASSEARGPTGELFF.

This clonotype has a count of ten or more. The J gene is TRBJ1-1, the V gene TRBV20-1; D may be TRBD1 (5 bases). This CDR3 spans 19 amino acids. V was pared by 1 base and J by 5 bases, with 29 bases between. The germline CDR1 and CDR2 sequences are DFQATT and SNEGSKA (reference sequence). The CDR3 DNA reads TGCAGTGCTAGAGGTCCCTCAGGTCAGGGCCAGAGACTAAGAACTGAAGCTTTCTTT. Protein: CSARGPSGQGQRLRTEAFF.

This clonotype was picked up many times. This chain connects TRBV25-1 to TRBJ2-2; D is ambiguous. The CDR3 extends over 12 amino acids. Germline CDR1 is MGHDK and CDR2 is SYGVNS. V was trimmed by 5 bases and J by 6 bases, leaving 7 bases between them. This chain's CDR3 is CASSLVAGELFF. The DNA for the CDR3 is TGTGCCAGCAGTCTAGTCGCCGGGGAGCTGTTTTTT.

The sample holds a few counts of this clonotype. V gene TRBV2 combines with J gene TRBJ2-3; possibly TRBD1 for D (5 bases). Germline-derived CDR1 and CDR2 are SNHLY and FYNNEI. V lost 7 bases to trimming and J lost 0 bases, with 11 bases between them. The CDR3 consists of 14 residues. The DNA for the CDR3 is TGTGCCAGCAAGGCGACAGTTAGCACAGATACGCAGTATTTT. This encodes CASKATVSTDTQYF.

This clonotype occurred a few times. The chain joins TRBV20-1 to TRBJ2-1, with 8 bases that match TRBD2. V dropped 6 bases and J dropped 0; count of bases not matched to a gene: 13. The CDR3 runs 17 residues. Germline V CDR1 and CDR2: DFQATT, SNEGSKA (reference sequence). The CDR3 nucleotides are TGCAGTGCGCCCGCGGGGGGCGATATCAGCTCCTACAATGAGCAGTTCTTC. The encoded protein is CSAPAGGDISSYNEQFF.

CDR3 in DNA: TGTGCCAGCAGCTCTCAATCTGGGGCCAACGTCCTGACTTTC. This encodes CASSSQSGANVLTF. The chain recombines TRBV7-2 with TRBJ2-6; D not resolved. Germline V gives CDR1 SGHTA, CDR2 FQGNSA. Deletions cut 4 bases from V and 1 base from J, with 5 bases between. The CDR3 sequence is 14 residues long.

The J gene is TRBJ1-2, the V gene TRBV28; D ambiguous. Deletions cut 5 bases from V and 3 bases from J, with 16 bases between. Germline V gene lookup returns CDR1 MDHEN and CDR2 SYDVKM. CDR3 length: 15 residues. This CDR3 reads CASSPRGSGHYGYTF. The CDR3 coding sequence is TGTGCCAGCAGTCCCAGAGGCAGCGGCCACTATGGCTACACCTTC.

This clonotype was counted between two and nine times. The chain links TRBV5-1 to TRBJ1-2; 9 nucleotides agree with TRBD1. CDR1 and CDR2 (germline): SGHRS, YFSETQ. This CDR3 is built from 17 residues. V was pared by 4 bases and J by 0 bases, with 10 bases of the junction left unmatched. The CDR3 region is CASSGGQGGAANYGYTF. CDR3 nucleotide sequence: TGCGCCAGCAGCGGGGGACAGGGAGGAGCAGCTAACTATGGCTACACCTTC. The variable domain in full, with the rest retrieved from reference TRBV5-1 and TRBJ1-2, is KAGVTQTPRYLIKTRGQQVTLSCSPISGHRSVSWYQQTPGQGLQFLFEYFSETQRNKGNFPGRFSGRQFSNSRSEMNVSTLELGDSALYLCASSGGQGGAANYGYTFGSGTRLTVV.